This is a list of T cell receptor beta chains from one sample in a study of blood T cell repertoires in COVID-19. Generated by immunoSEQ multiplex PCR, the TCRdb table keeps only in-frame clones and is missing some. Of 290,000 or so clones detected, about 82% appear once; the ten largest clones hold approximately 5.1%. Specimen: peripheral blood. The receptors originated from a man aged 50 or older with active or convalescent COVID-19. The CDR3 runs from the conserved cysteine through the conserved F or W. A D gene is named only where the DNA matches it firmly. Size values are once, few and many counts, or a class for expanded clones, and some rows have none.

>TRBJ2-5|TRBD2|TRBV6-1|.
TGTGCCAGCAGTGCCTTAGCGGGAGGGGGGACAGAGACCCAGTACTTC
CASSALAGGGTETQYF
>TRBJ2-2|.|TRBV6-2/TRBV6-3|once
TGTGCCAGCAGTCGACAGGGAGGCGACACCGGGGAGCTGTTTTTT
CASSRQGGDTGELFF
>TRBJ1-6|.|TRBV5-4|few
TGTGCCAGCAGTCGAGAACCGGGACTCTCGAGCTCCTATAATTCACCCCTCCACTTT
CASSREPGLSSSYNSPLHF
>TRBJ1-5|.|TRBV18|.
TGTGCCAGCTCACCGGCGGGGAATAGCAATCAGCCCCAGCATTTT
CASSPAGNSNQPQHF
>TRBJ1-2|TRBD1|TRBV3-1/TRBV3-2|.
TGTGCCAGCAGCCAACTCGGGGACAGGGGGTACCCTCCCTATGGCTACACCTTC
CASSQLGDRGYPPYGYTF
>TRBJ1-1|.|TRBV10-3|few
TGTGCCATCAGCCAAGGGGACACTGAAGCTTTCTTT
CAISQGDTEAFF
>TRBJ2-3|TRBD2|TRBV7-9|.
TGTGCCAGCAGGGGACTAGCGGGAGGATCAGATACGCAGTATTTT
CASRGLAGGSDTQYF
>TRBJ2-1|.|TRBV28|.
TGTGCCAGCAGCGCAGCTTTATTATCGGGGAATGAGCAGTTCTTC
CASSAALLSGNEQFF
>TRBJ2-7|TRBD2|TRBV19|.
TGTGCCAGTAGTACCCTGACTAGCGGAGATGGCCCCTACGAGCAGTACTTC
CASSTLTSGDGPYEQYF
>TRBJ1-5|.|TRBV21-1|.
TGTGCCAGCAGCCCTGGGACATCCGACAATCAGCCCCAGCATTTT
CASSPGTSDNQPQHF
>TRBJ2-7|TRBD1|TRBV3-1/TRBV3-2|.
TGTGCCAGCAGCCCAGTGGCCGGACAGGGCGGAACCTACGAGCAGTACTTC
CASSPVAGQGGTYEQYF
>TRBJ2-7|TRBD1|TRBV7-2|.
TGTGCCAGCAGCCAGGGACAGGGATCAGCCTACGAGCAGTACTTC
CASSQGQGSAYEQYF
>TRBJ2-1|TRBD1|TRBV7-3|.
TGTGCCAGCAGCCGAACCGGGACAGCTAATGAGCAGTTCTTC
CASSRTGTANEQFF
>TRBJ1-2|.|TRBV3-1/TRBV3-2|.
TGTGCCAGCAGCCACGGCAGAGGGGGCTACACCTTC
CASSHGRGGYTF
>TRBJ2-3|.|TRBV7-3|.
TGTGCCAGCAGCTTAACCCCTAGCGTAAGCACAGATACGCAGTATTTT
CASSLTPSVSTDTQYF
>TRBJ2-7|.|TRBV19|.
TGTGCCAGTAGTATGACAGGTTACGAGCAGTACTTC
CASSMTGYEQYF
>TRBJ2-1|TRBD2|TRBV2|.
TGTGCCAGCAGTCCCAGCGGGAGTGGTGCCCATGAGCAGTTCTTC
CASSPSGSGAHEQFF
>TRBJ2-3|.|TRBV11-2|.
TGTGCCAGCAGCTTACGAGGGAGACCCAGCACAGATACGCAGTATTTT
CASSLRGRPSTDTQYF
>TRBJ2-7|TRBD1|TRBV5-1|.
TGCGCCAGCAGCTTCAGGGGGCCTAGTTACGAGCAGTACTTC
CASSFRGPSYEQYF
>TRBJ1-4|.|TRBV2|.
TGTGCCAGCAAGGTCCAGGGGTCTGCAACTAATGAAAAACTGTTTTTT
CASKVQGSATNEKLFF
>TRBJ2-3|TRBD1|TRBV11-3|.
TGTGCCAGCAGCTCGGACAGGGGGCGCGGGGGTACGCAGTATTTT
CASSSDRGRGGTQYF
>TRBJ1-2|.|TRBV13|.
TGTGCCAGCAGCTTGGGTGGGGCGCGGTATGGCTACACCTTC
CASSLGGARYGYTF
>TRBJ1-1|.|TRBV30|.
TGTGCCTGGGAAACGGGACAAGAAGCTTTCTTT
CAWETGQEAFF
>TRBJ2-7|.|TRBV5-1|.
TGCGCCAGCAGCTTCGCGCAGGTCAACTACGAGCAGTACTTC
CASSFAQVNYEQYF
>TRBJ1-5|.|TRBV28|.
TGTGCCAGCACCGGGACACTTAATCAGCCCCAGCATTTT
CASTGTLNQPQHF
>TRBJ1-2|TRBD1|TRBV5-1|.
TGCGCCAGCAGCCCGGACGGACAGGGGGACTATGGCTACACCTTC
CASSPDGQGDYGYTF
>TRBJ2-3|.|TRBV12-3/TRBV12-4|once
TGTGCCAGCAATCAGGGTCCAGATACGCAGTATTTT
CASNQGPDTQYF
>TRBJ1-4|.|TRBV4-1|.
TGCGCCAGCAGCCACGAAGGACAGCGAGAAAAACTGTTTTTT
CASSHEGQREKLFF
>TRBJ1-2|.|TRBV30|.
TGTGCCTGGAGTCGACAGGTAATAGCTAACTATGGCTACACCTTC
CAWSRQVIANYGYTF
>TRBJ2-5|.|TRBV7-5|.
TGTGTCAGAAGCTTAACCGAGCGGGAGAGTACGGAGACCCAGTACTTC
CVRSLTERESTETQYF
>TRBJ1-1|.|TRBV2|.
TGTGCCAGCAGTGAGGACTTGGGCCGAGTCACTGAAGCTTTCTTT
CASSEDLGRVTEAFF
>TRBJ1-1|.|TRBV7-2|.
TGTGCCAGCAGCACCCGACAGCTGAACACTGAAGCTTTCTTT
CASSTRQLNTEAFF
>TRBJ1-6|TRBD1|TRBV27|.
TGTGCCAGCAGTTCCTCCCCCCGACAGGGGGATTCACCCCTCCACTTT
CASSSSPRQGDSPLHF
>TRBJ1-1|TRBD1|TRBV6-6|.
TGTGCCAGCAGTTCTCGCCAGGGGGCTGAAGCTTTCTTT
CASSSRQGAEAFF
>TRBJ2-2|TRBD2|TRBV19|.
TGTGCCACCACCCAAGCGGGAGGGAACACCGGGGAGCTGTTTTTT
CATTQAGGNTGELFF
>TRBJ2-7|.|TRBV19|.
TGTGCCAGTAGCACGGGACTCGACTACGAGCAGTACTTC
CASSTGLDYEQYF
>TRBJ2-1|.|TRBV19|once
TGTGCCAGTAGTATCCGACTAGGACGGGAACAGTTCTTC
CASSIRLGREQFF
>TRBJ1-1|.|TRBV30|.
TGTGCCTGGAGTGTTGGGGACATGACCGCTTTCTTT
CAWSVGDMTAFF
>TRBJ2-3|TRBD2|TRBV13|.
TGTGCCAGCAGCTTAGGGCTAGCGGGAGGTGGCACAGATACGCAGTATTTT
CASSLGLAGGGTDTQYF
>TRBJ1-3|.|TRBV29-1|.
TGCAGCGTTGGGGGGGGATCTGGAAACACCATATATTTT
CSVGGGSGNTIYF
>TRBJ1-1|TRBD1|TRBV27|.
TGTGCCACCCTCACAGGGGGCCTTGAAGCTTTCTTT
CATLTGGLEAFF
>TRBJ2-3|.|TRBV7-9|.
TGTGCCAGCAGCCCTCGGGGGAAGCGGCGTAGCACAGATACGCAGTATTTT
CASSPRGKRRSTDTQYF
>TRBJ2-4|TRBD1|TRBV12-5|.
TGTGCTAGTGGTTTGGTACTAACAGGGGGCAAAAACATTCAGTACTTC
CASGLVLTGGKNIQYF
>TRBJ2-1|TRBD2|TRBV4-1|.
TGCGCCAGCAGCCTGGGACTAGCGGGAATAAGTTTACGGGAGCAGTTCTTC
CASSLGLAGISLREQFF
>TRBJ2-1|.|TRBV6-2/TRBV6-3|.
TGTGCCAGCAGTTACTCCTCCTTCAATGAGCAGTTCTTC
CASSYSSFNEQFF
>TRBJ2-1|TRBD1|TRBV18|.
TGTGCCAGCTCACCAGACAGGGGGCCGAGCTCCTACAATGAGCAGTTCTTC
CASSPDRGPSSYNEQFF
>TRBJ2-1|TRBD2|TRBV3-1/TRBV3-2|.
TGTGCCAGCAGCCCTAGCGGGAGGTACAATGAGCAGTTCTTC
CASSPSGRYNEQFF
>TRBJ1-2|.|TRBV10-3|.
TGTGCCATCAGCTTACAGGGCTTGGCTGGCTACACCTTC
CAISLQGLAGYTF
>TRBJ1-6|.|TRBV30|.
TGTGCCTGGAGTGTAGGACAGTCCCTCCACTTT
CAWSVGQSLHF
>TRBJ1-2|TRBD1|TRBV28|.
TGTGCCAGCAGTCAGGGGGCCGGGAACTATGGCTACACCTTC
CASSQGAGNYGYTF
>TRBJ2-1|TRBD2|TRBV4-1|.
TGCGCCAGCAGCCAAGGAACTAGCGGGAGGCGTAGCTCCTACAATGAGCAGTTCTTC
CASSQGTSGRRSSYNEQFF
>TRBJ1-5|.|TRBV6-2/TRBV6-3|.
TGTGCCAGCAGTGACCCATACAGGGTGGTGGGTCAGCCCCAGCATTTT
CASSDPYRVVGQPQHF